Detailed here is one TCR beta chain. Regarding time point: persistent/refractory GD, antithyroid drugs over 5 years with positive TRAb. PBMCs were the source of the RNA used for TCR sequencing. According to the study, TCR beta libraries were built with iRepertoire HTBI primers and CDR3-region Arm-PCR. Per the original methods: Samples collectively showed approximately 62 TRBV and roughly 15 TRBJ segments. TCRdb called the multiplex PCR reads again in MiXCR, with one record for every CDR3 protein. TCRdb's processing, not the authors' own work, is the source of the V and J calls. The sample has some 440,000 distinct CDR3 sequences, about a fifth seen once. This sample is part of a study of regulatory T cells in long-lasting Graves disease. As for the study in general: The study counted Graves' disease as persistent given over 5 years of antithyroid drugs and positive TSH receptor antibodies.

The CDR3 has 16 amino acids. The germline gives CDR1 MNHEY, CDR2 SVGEGT. With 0 bases clipped from V and 1 base from J, the junction kept 2 bases outside the gene matches. This specimen was peripheral blood mononuclear cells (PBMCs), taken when the disease was refractory, from a patient treated with antithyroid drugs. This chain connects TRBV6-2 or TRBV6-3 to TRBJ2-1, with 8 positions matching TRBD2. The receptor comes from a female donor with Graves disease. The CDR3: CASSYSTSESYNEQFF. CDR3 nucleotides: TGTGCCAGCAGTTACTCGACTAGCGAGTCCTACAATGAGCAGTTCTTC.